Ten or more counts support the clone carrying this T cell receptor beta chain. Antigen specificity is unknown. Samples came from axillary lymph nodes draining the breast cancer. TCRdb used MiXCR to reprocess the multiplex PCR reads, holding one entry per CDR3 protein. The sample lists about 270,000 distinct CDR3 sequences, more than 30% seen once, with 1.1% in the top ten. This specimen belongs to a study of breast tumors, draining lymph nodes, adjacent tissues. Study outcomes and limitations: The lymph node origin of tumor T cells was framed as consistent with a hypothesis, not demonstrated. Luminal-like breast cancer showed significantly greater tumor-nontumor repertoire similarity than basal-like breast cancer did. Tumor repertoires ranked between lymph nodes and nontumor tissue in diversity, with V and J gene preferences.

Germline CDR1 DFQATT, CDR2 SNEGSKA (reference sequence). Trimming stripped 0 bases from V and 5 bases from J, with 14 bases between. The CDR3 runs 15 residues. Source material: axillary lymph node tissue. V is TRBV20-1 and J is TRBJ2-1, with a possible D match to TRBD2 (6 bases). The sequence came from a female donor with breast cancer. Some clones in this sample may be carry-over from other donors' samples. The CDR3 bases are TGCAGTGCTAGAGATGGGGCGGGGTCCGACAATGAGCAGTTCTTC. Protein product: CSARDGAGSDNEQFF.